This T cell receptor (beta chain) is drawn from a study of cytomegalovirus exposure and HLA in healthy donors. Whole-study context: From donors who were HLA-typed, an early data release held 80 million or so unique TCRs.

The PCR contained 60 Vbeta and 13 Jbeta primers. Profiling relied on immunoSEQ multiplex PCR, and the TCRdb table lists in-frame clones only, not all of them. The table records 120,000 to 150,000 clones, approximately 72% of them present only once. As concerns this clone: Its antigen is not known.

Study-wide results and limits: A likely sequencing artifact accounted for one observed cluster of highly shared sequence variants. Excluded: some indistinguishable V segments such as TRBV6-2 and TRBV6-3. The productive fraction for most TCR beta V segments was about 87% or about 30% in an earlier analysis.

CDR3 length equals 15 residues. With V trimmed by 4 bases and J by 6 bases, 7 bases remained unmatched. The V gene's germline CDR1 is SEHNR and CDR2 FQNEAQ (reference sequence). Sequenced material: PBMCs. The TCR was taken from a woman in her fifties or sixties in good health and CMV-seronegative. V gene TRBV7-9 combines with J gene TRBJ2-7, with TRBD2 identical over 12 bases. CDR3 residues: CASSSSGGVLREQYF. The CDR3 nucleotides read TGTGCCAGCAGCTCTAGCGGGGGGGTACTACGCGAGCAGTACTTC.